Listed below are T cell receptor beta chains from one sample, sequenced in a study of control samples from healthy donors and cancer patients. Only in-frame clones appear in the TCRdb table, and some are missing; sequencing was by immunoSEQ multiplex PCR. The table shows 150,000 to 200,000 clones, with roughly 89% occurring only once. Material: blood. Receptors originate from a young man in good health. CDR3s include the opening cysteine and the closing phenylalanine or tryptophan. A D gene is named only where the DNA matches it firmly. Some rows mark clone size as missing; the rest say once, few, many or name a class of expanded clone.

d_gene: TRBD2
v_gene: TRBV9
abundance: .
j_gene: TRBJ2-1
CDR3aa: CASSVGVAGVNEQFF
CDR3nt: TGTGCCAGCAGCGTTGGGGTAGCGGGAGTGAATGAGCAGTTCTTC

d_gene: .
v_gene: TRBV11-2
abundance: .
j_gene: TRBJ2-7
CDR3aa: CASSRDSYEQYF
CDR3nt: TGTGCCAGCAGCAGAGACAGTTACGAGCAGTACTTC

d_gene: .
v_gene: TRBV30
abundance: .
j_gene: TRBJ2-2
CDR3aa: CAWRLNTGELFF
CDR3nt: TGTGCCTGGAGGCTGAACACCGGGGAGCTGTTTTTT

d_gene: .
v_gene: TRBV18
abundance: .
j_gene: TRBJ1-5
CDR3aa: CASKGGVGNQPQHF
CDR3nt: TGTGCCAGTAAGGGGGGAGTGGGCAATCAGCCCCAGCATTTT

d_gene: .
v_gene: TRBV7-9
abundance: .
j_gene: TRBJ2-2
CDR3aa: CASIPSEVGGELFF
CDR3nt: TGTGCCAGCATCCCGTCTGAGGTTGGGGGGGAGCTGTTTTTT

d_gene: TRBD2
v_gene: TRBV7-3
abundance: .
j_gene: TRBJ2-3
CDR3aa: CASSLTGSGGMMGTQYF
CDR3nt: TGTGCCAGCAGCTTAACGGGGAGCGGGGGGATGATGGGTACGCAGTATTTT

d_gene: .
v_gene: TRBV29-1
abundance: .
j_gene: TRBJ2-1
CDR3aa: CSVGQNYHNEQFF
CDR3nt: TGCAGCGTTGGGCAGAATTACCACAATGAGCAGTTCTTC

d_gene: .
v_gene: TRBV5-1
abundance: .
j_gene: TRBJ2-6
CDR3aa: CASSLGFSGANVLTF
CDR3nt: TGCGCCAGCAGCTTAGGATTCTCTGGGGCCAACGTCCTGACTTTC

d_gene: TRBD1
v_gene: TRBV7-3
abundance: .
j_gene: TRBJ1-2
CDR3aa: CASSPKGAVGYTF
CDR3nt: TGTGCCAGCAGCCCCAAGGGGGCGGTTGGCTACACCTTC

d_gene: .
v_gene: TRBV24-1
abundance: .
j_gene: TRBJ2-2
CDR3aa: CATSDSGFTGELFF
CDR3nt: TGTGCCACCAGTGATTCTGGCTTCACCGGGGAGCTGTTTTTT

d_gene: .
v_gene: TRBV6-4
abundance: few
j_gene: TRBJ1-1
CDR3aa: CARENRQPRDTEAFF
CDR3nt: TGTGCCAGAGAAAACCGACAGCCGAGGGACACTGAAGCTTTCTTT

d_gene: .
v_gene: TRBV18
abundance: .
j_gene: TRBJ1-4
CDR3aa: CASSPLAGHPGRATNEKLFF
CDR3nt: TGTGCCAGCTCACCACTCGCGGGACACCCTGGGAGGGCAACTAATGAAAAACTGTTTTTT

d_gene: .
v_gene: TRBV2
abundance: .
j_gene: TRBJ1-1
CDR3aa: CASSPGQLNTEAFF
CDR3nt: TGTGCCAGCAGTCCTGGACAGCTTAACACTGAAGCTTTCTTT

d_gene: .
v_gene: TRBV7-9
abundance: .
j_gene: TRBJ1-4
CDR3aa: CASSGPRELFF
CDR3nt: TGTGCCAGCAGCGGGCCAAGGGAACTGTTTTTT

d_gene: TRBD1
v_gene: TRBV27
abundance: .
j_gene: TRBJ1-4
CDR3aa: CASSFGQVEKLFF
CDR3nt: TGTGCCAGCAGTTTTGGACAGGTTGAAAAACTGTTTTTT

d_gene: .
v_gene: TRBV28
abundance: .
j_gene: TRBJ2-6
CDR3aa: CASSDSGYGANVLTF
CDR3nt: TGTGCCAGCAGCGATTCAGGGTACGGGGCCAACGTCCTGACTTTC

d_gene: .
v_gene: TRBV28
abundance: few
j_gene: TRBJ1-2
CDR3aa: CASSLSGASGNYGYTF
CDR3nt: TGTGCCAGCAGTTTAAGTGGGGCCAGCGGAAACTATGGCTACACCTTC

d_gene: .
v_gene: TRBV14
abundance: .
j_gene: TRBJ1-6
CDR3aa: CASSQAGTYNSPLHF
CDR3nt: TGTGCCAGCAGCCAAGCCGGGACCTATAATTCACCCCTCCACTTT

d_gene: TRBD2
v_gene: TRBV6-2/TRBV6-3
abundance: .
j_gene: TRBJ2-1
CDR3aa: CASSFRPGLADFSYNEQFF
CDR3nt: TGTGCCAGCAGTTTCCGTCCGGGACTAGCGGACTTCTCCTACAATGAGCAGTTCTTC

d_gene: .
v_gene: TRBV2
abundance: .
j_gene: TRBJ1-1
CDR3aa: CASRDRSEAFF
CDR3nt: TGTGCCAGCAGAGACCGATCAGAAGCTTTCTTT

d_gene: TRBD1
v_gene: TRBV19
abundance: .
j_gene: TRBJ1-5
CDR3aa: CASIRQGSLSQPQHF
CDR3nt: TGTGCCAGTATAAGACAGGGGAGCCTTAGTCAGCCCCAGCATTTT

d_gene: .
v_gene: TRBV6-1
abundance: .
j_gene: TRBJ1-2
CDR3aa: CASSEAIPTWGYGYTF
CDR3nt: TGTGCCAGCAGTGAAGCGATCCCCACCTGGGGCTATGGCTACACCTTC

d_gene: .
v_gene: TRBV28
abundance: .
j_gene: TRBJ1-2
CDR3aa: CASSFNLGGYTF
CDR3nt: TGTGCCAGCAGTTTTAATCTGGGAGGCTACACCTTC